This T cell receptor beta chain stems from a study of immune heterogeneity within non-small cell lung tumors. The overall study: It was found that the tumors were a few squamous cell carcinomas, under 13 non-squamous carcinomas and 1 not otherwise specified.

Using 32 V and 13 J primers, multiplex PCR amplified TCR beta CDR3. TCRdb processed the multiplex PCR reads anew with MiXCR; each CDR3 protein has one entry. The data show roughly 10,000 distinct CDR3 sequences, 26% seen once. This clonotype appeared many times. Bulk tumor genomic DNA was the template, and each sample received about 600 ng. Taken during surgery, several biopsies per primary tumor were spaced as far apart as possible within the tumor mass. The study enrolled patients with untreated, newly diagnosed non-small cell lung cancer who underwent curative surgery. The CDR3 totals 13 residues. The V end was cut by 5 bases, the J end by 2 bases, with 7 bases between. Germline V gene sequence: CDR1 ENHRY, CDR2 SYGVKD.

Material for sequencing was lung tumor tissue. The J gene is TRBJ1-5, the V gene TRBV10-3, with D unclear. This clonotype originated in a woman aged 50 to 60 with non-small cell lung cancer. CDR3 loop: CAISTAGNQPQHF. The CDR3 coding sequence is TGTGCCATCAGTACAGCGGGCAATCAGCCCCAGCATTTT.